This TCR beta chain is from a study of Graves' ophthalmopathy and Graves' hyperthyroidism. CDR1 is MNHEY, CDR2 SVGEGT, per germline. The CDR3 contains 15 residues. Aged 18 to 65, hyperthyroidism patients had new diagnoses of under 2 months' duration. Certain patients, namely those with other autoimmune diseases, uncontrolled infections, pregnancy or lactation, were excluded. CDR3 regions of TCR beta were amplified from RNA transcripts. First-round RT-PCR used HTBI primers; second-round multiplex PCR followed. Via MiXCR, TCRdb re-called the multiplex PCR reads, giving one row per CDR3 protein. This table holds roughly 420,000 distinct CDR3 sequences, around 21% found once. This clonotype was observed many times. A junction end diverges from the germline sequence, so it may reflect a read error.

The V gene is TRBV6-2 or TRBV6-3, the J gene TRBJ1-6, with unresolved D. Source material: peripheral blood. This receptor was identified in a woman in her late teens or twenties with stable Graves' hyperthyroidism. The CDR3 loop is CASSYIGPLPSHLHF. The CDR3 DNA reads TGTGCCAGCAGTTATATCGGACCGTTACCTTCACACCTCCACTTT.